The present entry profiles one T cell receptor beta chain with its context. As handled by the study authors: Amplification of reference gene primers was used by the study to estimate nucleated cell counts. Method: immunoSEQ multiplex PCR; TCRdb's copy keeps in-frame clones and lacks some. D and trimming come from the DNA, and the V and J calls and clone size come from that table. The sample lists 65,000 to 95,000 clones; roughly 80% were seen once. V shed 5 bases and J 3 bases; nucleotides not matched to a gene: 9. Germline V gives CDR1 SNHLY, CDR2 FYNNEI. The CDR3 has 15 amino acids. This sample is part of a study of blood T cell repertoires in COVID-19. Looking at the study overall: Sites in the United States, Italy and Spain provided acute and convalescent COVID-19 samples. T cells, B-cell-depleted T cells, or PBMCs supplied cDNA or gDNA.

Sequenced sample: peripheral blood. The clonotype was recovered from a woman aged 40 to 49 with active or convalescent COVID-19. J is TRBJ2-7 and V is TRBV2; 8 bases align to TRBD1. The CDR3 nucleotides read TGTGCCAGCAGTCTGTCAGGGGGCGCAGGCTACGAGCAGTACTTC. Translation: CASSLSGGAGYEQYF.